The 27 T cell receptor beta chains given below trace back to one sample, sequenced in a study of tumor and adjacent non-tumor tissue in lung cancer. The template was RNA from unsorted bulk tissue. The normal lung tissue was taken more than 3 cm from the tumor edge. The library came from three nested PCR rounds adapted from ARM-PCR protocols. TCRdb passed the multiplex PCR reads through MiXCR, listing each CDR3 protein once. The sample contains about 100,000 distinct CDR3 sequences, approximately 60% of which appear only once. The material sequenced was distant non-tumor lung tissue. The receptors were sampled from a man younger than 40 with non-small cell lung cancer.

Note on this clonotype: One end of the junction is discordant with germline, which a read error may explain. The chain uses TRBV20-1 and TRBJ1-5; 7 nucleotides line up with TRBD1. From germline, CDR1 is DFQATT and CDR2 SNEGSKA (reference sequence). The CDR3 contains 14 residues. The CDR3 DNA reads TGCAGTGTTAGGACGGGACAGAGGAATCGGCCCCAGCATTTT. Its translation is CSVRTGQRNRPQHF.

At least ten counts were recorded for this clonotype. J is TRBJ1-2 and V is TRBV4-1, with D perhaps TRBD1 (5 bases). The CDR3 runs to 15 residues. V gave up 0 bases and J gave up 4 bases, with 12 bases separating them. Germline V gene lookup returns CDR1 MGHRA and CDR2 YSYEKL. The CDR3 region has the DNA TGCGCCAGCAGCCAAGACCCCGGACATGTCTATGGCTACACCTTC. Translation: CASSQDPGHVYGYTF.

This chain joins TRBV6-2 or TRBV6-3 and TRBJ2-2; D may match TRBD1 or TRBD2 (5 bases each). This CDR3 has 15 residues. Deletions cut 7 bases from V and 9 bases from J, with 21 bases between. The germline V gene encodes CDR1 MNHEY and CDR2 SVGEGT. Written as DNA, the CDR3 is TGTGCCAGCACCCCTCTCGGGACCATCGCCCGGGAGCTGTTTTTT. It specifies CASTPLGTIARELFF.

As concerns this clonotype: A read error may be the cause here, since a much bigger clone is one base away. V and J are TRBV6-1 and TRBJ2-1; tentatively, D is TRBD2 (5 bases). Germline loops: CDR1 MNHNS, CDR2 SASEGT. The CDR3 covers 13 residues. The CDR3 here is CASYPLVGNEQLF. The DNA of the CDR3 is TGTGCCAGCTACCCCCTTGTCGGGAATGAGCAGCTCTTC.

CDR3 sequence (DNA): TGTGCCAGCAGGAAACCAGCTCGGAACACCGGGGAGCTGTTTTTT. This codes for CASRKPARNTGELFF. The genes are TRBV6-6 and TRBJ2-2; the D is unclear. Trimming took off 6 bases at V and 1 base at J, with 12 bases between the two ends. Germline V gene data show CDR1 as MNHNY and CDR2 as SVGAGI (reference sequence). The CDR3 has 15 residues.

This clonotype was counted once. This clone may be a read error of a much larger clone one base away. This rearrangement joins TRBV4-1 to TRBJ2-3; TRBD2 agrees at 7 bases. The germline gives CDR1 MGHRA, CDR2 YSYEKL. Unmatched junction bases numbered 4, after V lost 2 bases and J lost 5 bases. The CDR3 spans 14 residues. CDR3 sequence reads: CASSQLWEGDTQYF. The CDR3 bases are TGCGCCAGCAGCCAACTCTGGGAGGGAGATACGCAGTATTTT.

In its sample, this clonotype ranks as medium-sized. The CDR3 DNA reads TGTGCCAGCAGCTTAGCGGCAGACATGAACACTGAAGCTTTCTTT. Translating it yields CASSLAADMNTEAFF. J is TRBJ1-1 and V is TRBV11-2, with no clear D. Trimming took off 1 base at V and 0 bases at J, with 9 bases between the two ends. The germline V gene has CDR1 SGHAT and CDR2 FQNNGV. This CDR3 comprises 15 residues.

The J gene is TRBJ2-1, the V gene TRBV4-2; TRBD1 is a possible D gene (6 bases). There are 15 residues in the CDR3. Germline CDR1 and CDR2: LGHNA and YNFKEQ. V was cut by 7 bases and J by 0 bases, with 13 bases left in between. DNA for the CDR3: TGTGCCAGCATCCAGGGGTGGAGCTCCTACAATGAGCAGTTCTTC. It specifies CASIQGWSSYNEQFF.

The sample holds many counts of this clonotype. The V gene is TRBV4-2, the J gene TRBJ2-7, with 8 bases fitting TRBD2. Germline-derived CDR1 and CDR2 are LGHNA and YNFKEQ. This CDR3 is built from 18 residues. Trimming cost V 3 bases and J 4 bases; bases outside gene matches: 17. In nucleotides, the CDR3 is TGTGCCAGCAGCCATTCCCTTCGGGCGGGAGGCTTAAATTACGAGCAGTACTTC. This translates into CASSHSLRAGGLNYEQYF.

Regarding this clonotype: No conserved phenylalanine or tryptophan is present at the end of the CDR3, so a read error is the likely explanation. The chain joins TRBV11-2 to TRBJ2-7; perhaps TRBD1 as D (5 bases). CDR1 is SGHAT, CDR2 FQNNGV, per germline. The length of the CDR3 is 15 residues. The CDR3 nucleotides are TGCGCCAGCAGCTTAGATAGGGGATCAGTCTACGAGCAGTACTTA. Translation: CASSLDRGSVYEQYL.

Points on this clonotype: One end of the junction varies from germline; a read error may be responsible. The chain links TRBV4-2 to TRBJ2-2; 12 bases fit TRBD2. The CDR3 sequence is 17 residues long. Germline V gene lookup returns CDR1 LGHNA and CDR2 YNFKEQ. Here the CDR3 DNA reads TGTGCCAGTAGCCCTCGACTAGCGGGGGACAGGGCCGGGGAGCTGTCTTTT. Translating it yields CASSPRLAGDRAGELSF.

Turning to this clonotype: The germline gene is not matched at one end of the junction; a read error may be the cause. The chain recombines TRBV6-1 with TRBJ2-2; D is ambiguous. There are 15 residues in the CDR3. Germline values: CDR1 MNHNS, CDR2 SASEGT. The CDR3 DNA sequence: TGTGCTAGCAGTGATTCCGGTGGGCTACGCAGGGAGCTGTTTTTT. It yields the protein CASSDSGGLRRELFF.

This clonotype was seen a single time. Since a much larger clone is just one base distant, this may be a read error. This rearrangement joins TRBV6-2 or TRBV6-3 to TRBJ2-2; a weak D match, TRBD1 (5 bases). This CDR3 has 17 amino acids. CDR1 and CDR2 (germline): MNHEY, SVGEGT. CDR3 amino acids: CASSYVLGLRGTVELFF. CDR3 DNA sequence: TGTGCCAGCAGTTACGTGTTGGGGCTAAGGGGCACCGTGGAGCTGTTTTTT.

To note about this clonotype: The junction departs from germline at one end; a sequencing error may be responsible. The V and J genes are TRBV5-1 and TRBJ1-2; D call uncertain. Germline V gene sequence: CDR1 SGHRS, CDR2 YFSETQ. This CDR3 spans 14 amino acids. The CDR3, as DNA: TGCGCCAGTAGCTTGAGCTTTTCTAACTATGACTACACCTTC. It codes for CASSLSFSNYDYTF.

At least ten counts were recorded for this clonotype. The chain carries TRBV12-3 or TRBV12-4 and TRBJ1-5; the D is unclear. The CDR3 runs 12 residues. Trimming pared 6 bases from V and 4 bases from J, leaving 7 bases between. For the CDR3, the DNA is TGTGCCAGCAGGGCGATAAATCAGCCCCAGCATTTT. The encoded protein is CASRAINQPQHF.

This sequence joins TRBV6-5 and TRBJ2-1, with D hard to call. Deletions cut 8 bases from V and 6 bases from J, with 11 bases between. Germline V gene lookup returns CDR1 MNHEY and CDR2 SVGAGI. CDR3 length: 12 residues. CDR3 DNA: TGTGCCAGCTGGAAGCCCCCCAATGAGCAGTTCTTC. This codes for CASWKPPNEQFF.

As concerns this clonotype: The junction does not match germline at one end; this may be a read error. V is TRBV6-6 and J is TRBJ1-4; the match to TRBD1 covers 12 bases. Germline values: CDR1 MNHNY, CDR2 SVGAGI (reference sequence). The CDR3 extends over 18 amino acids. The CDR3 here is CANSSGQGALSTSEKLFF. CDR3 sequence (DNA): TGTGCCAACAGTTCGGGACAGGGGGCGCTTAGCACTAGTGAAAAACTGTTTTTT.

This clonotype was counted ten times or more. This chain connects TRBV11-3 to TRBJ2-1, with D possibly being TRBD2 (5 bases). The CDR3 totals 15 residues. CDR1 and CDR2 (germline): SGHNT, YENEEA. The V end was cut by 7 bases, the J end by 2 bases, with 15 bases between. The CDR3 DNA follows: TGTGCCAGCAAGTTCGAGGTCGGGACCTACAATGAGCAGTTCTTC. Its protein product is CASKFEVGTYNEQFF.

Worth noting for this clonotype: The junction departs from the called germline gene at one end, perhaps through a read error. The V and J genes are TRBV24-1 and TRBJ2-3, with D unclear. The CDR3 covers 13 residues. CDR1 is KGHDR and CDR2 is SFDVKD in the germline V gene. This CDR3 is CVTSDSTTDTQYF. CDR3 bases: TGTGTCACCAGTGATTCCACGACAGATACGCAGTATTTT.

In the case of this clonotype: At one boundary the junction diverges from the germline segment, which might be a read error. The genes are TRBV29-1 and TRBJ2-3; D remains unclear. In germline, CDR1 is SQVTM, CDR2 ANQGSEA. CDR3 length equals 14 residues. CDR3 sequence reads: CCVEMFPSTDTQYF. CDR3 DNA sequence: TGTTGCGTTGAGATGTTTCCTAGCACAGATACGCAGTATTTT.

About this clonotype itself: A read error may produce the germline difference seen at one junction end. The chain has TRBV6-1 and TRBJ1-1, with no clear D. Germline V gene sequence: CDR1 MNHNS, CDR2 SASEGT. This CDR3 contains 13 residues. The CDR3 here is CASSFGPRVVALF. In DNA form, the CDR3 reads TGTGCCAGCAGCTTCGGACCTAGGGTCGTTGCTCTCTTT.

As concerns this clonotype: A much larger clone is a single base away; this may be a read error. The chain uses TRBV12-3 or TRBV12-4 and TRBJ1-6, with a tentative D call TRBD1 (6 bases). The CDR3 has 15 residues. In DNA, the CDR3 is TGTGCCAGCAGTTCTACTCAGGGACACGGTTCACCCCGCCACTTT. This sequence encodes CASSSTQGHGSPRHF.

This rearrangement joins TRBV7-9 to TRBJ2-1; perhaps TRBD2 as D (6 bases). This CDR3 is 15 amino acids long. Trimming left V 5 bases short and J 9 bases short, with 20 bases between. CDR1 SEHNR and CDR2 FQNEAQ come from the germline V gene (reference sequence). The CDR3 DNA is TGTGCCAGCAGCCCACAGGCGGGACTTATGAGTGAGCAGTTCTTC. It is translated as CASSPQAGLMSEQFF.

In the case of this clonotype: The conserved final phenylalanine or tryptophan is absent from the CDR3, which likely points to a read error. It is unclear where the CDR3 begins or ends on the DNA, so no DNA is shown, and the CDR3 is as TCRdb lists it. This chain connects TRBV29-1 to TRBJ2-1; no check of the table's D call, TRBD2, against the DNA was made. In germline, CDR1 is SQVTM, CDR2 ANQGSEA. The CDR3 has 13 residues if both end residues are counted. CDR3: CSAGARGYNEHFL.

This clonotype was observed at least ten times. J is TRBJ2-4 and V is TRBV6-5, with D tentatively TRBD1 (7 bases). CDR3 length equals 13 residues. In germline, CDR1 is MNHEY, CDR2 SVGAGI. V lost 6 bases to trimming and J lost 8 bases, with 14 bases between them. CDR3 nucleotides: TGTGCCAGCAGGGAGGGGGCAGGGGACATTCAGTACTTC. This sequence encodes CASREGAGDIQYF.

Worth noting for this clonotype: No DNA is shown, since the ends of the CDR3 on it are uncertain; the CDR3 is the one TCRdb lists. The chain combines TRBV11-2 with TRBJ2-1; the DNA was not compared with TRBD2, the D call given in the table. Germline CDR1 SGHAT, CDR2 FQNNGV. Termini included, the CDR3 measures 14 amino acids. CDR3 residues: CASSFASGANKRFF.

This clonotype was detected ten times or more. The rearrangement joins TRBV11-2 to TRBJ2-2; D is unclear. The germline V gene has CDR1 SGHAT and CDR2 FQNNGV. The CDR3 contains 16 residues. V gave up 0 bases and J gave up 2 bases, with 10 bases separating them. The CDR3 is CASSLDQFLNTGELFF. The CDR3 DNA follows: TGTGCCAGCAGCTTAGACCAGTTCCTAAACACCGGGGAGCTGTTTTTT.